This T cell receptor (beta chain) was sequenced during a study of OX40 agonist ivuxolimab in advanced cancers. Study-level background: Those enrolled were approximately 78% male, with a mean age of approximately 60 years and ages from roughly 20 to 90.

The repertoire was sequenced with immunoSEQ multiplex PCR; TCRdb's copy has only in-frame clones and lacks some. This sample yields fewer than 30,000 clones, of which about 85% are seen a single time; approximately 48% belongs to the top ten. Germline V gene data show CDR1 as LNHDA and CDR2 as SQIVND (reference sequence). CDR3 length: 14 amino acids. With 8 bases removed from V and 6 bases from J, the gap between germline ends came to 14 bases. The chain uses TRBV19 and TRBJ1-6; possible D gene TRBD1, 6 bases. The receptor was derived from an adult with an advanced solid tumor such as melanoma, head and neck, liver or kidney cancer. The input for sequencing was CD4+ or CD8+ T cells sorted from blood, taken in a trial of the OX40 agonist ivuxolimab. CDR3 amino acids: CASGRQDTNSPLHF. For the CDR3, the DNA is TGTGCCAGTGGCAGACAGGATACTAATTCACCCCTCCACTTT.